A selection of T cell receptor beta chains follows, all from one sample in a study of T cells in Graves' hyperthyroidism and ophthalmopathy. MiXCR, run by TCRdb on the multiplex PCR reads, gives a single entry per CDR3 protein. The sample has hundreds of thousands of distinct CDR3 sequences; over 35% are singletons. The sequenced sample was blood. Receptor source: a woman in her forties with Graves' hyperthyroidism. The CDR3 runs from the conserved cysteine through the conserved F or W. The D gene is left open where the match is weak. Clone size, where shown, is once, few, many, or a class for clones that have expanded.

J gene | D gene | clone size | V gene | CDR3 DNA | CDR3 protein
TRBJ2-7 | TRBD1 | NA | TRBV7-6 | TGTGCCAGCAGCTCCAAAGGGACAGGGTTCGAGCAGTACTTC | CASSSKGTGFEQYF
TRBJ1-5 | TRBD1 | many | TRBV19 | TGTGCCAGTAGCCCAGATCACAGGGGTTCCTGGCAGCCCCAGCATTTT | CASSPDHRGSWQPQHF
TRBJ1-6 | NA | NA | TRBV7-2 | TGTGCCAGCAGCTTTGTACCCGGGACTTCAGCTTCACCCCTCCACTTT | CASSFVPGTSASPLHF
TRBJ1-6 | NA | many | TRBV7-2 | TGTGCCAGCACCACGACGGGGAGCTATAATTCACCCCTCCACTTT | CASTTTGSYNSPLHF
TRBJ2-7 | TRBD2 | few | TRBV7-9 | TGTGCCAGCAGCTTATTGACTAGCGGAAGCTCCTACGAGCAGTACTTC | CASSLLTSGSSYEQYF
TRBJ1-1 | TRBD1 | few | TRBV4-3 | TGCGCCAGCAGCCAAGACGAGAGACAGGGCAAAGCTTTCTTT | CASSQDERQGKAFF
TRBJ1-4 | TRBD1 | NA | TRBV19 | TGTGCCAGCAGTACGACAGGGGACGAAAAACTGTTTTTT | CASSTTGDEKLFF
TRBJ1-2 | NA | few | TRBV25-1 | TGTGCCAGCAGTTTGTCCCCTGGCAGGGCTCTCGACACCTTC | CASSLSPGRALDTF
TRBJ2-2 | NA | NA | TRBV5-1 | TGCGCCAGCAGCTTGTATCCCAGGCGAGACACCGGGGAGCTGTTTTTT | CASSLYPRRDTGELFF
TRBJ1-1 | NA | NA | TRBV28 | TGTGCCAGCACCTACCTCGGAGGGCGGGCTTTCTTT | CASTYLGGRAFF
TRBJ1-4 | NA | NA | TRBV25-1 | TGTGCCAGCAGCGATTTGCCCGTATCTAATGAAAAACTGTTTTTT | CASSDLPVSNEKLFF
TRBJ1-1 | NA | many | TRBV4-3 | TGCGCCAGCAGCCAAGAGTCCGTGACTGAAGCTTTCTTT | CASSQESVTEAFF
TRBJ2-5 | NA | NA | TRBV5-1 | TGCGCCAGCAGCTTGGAACAGACCCAGTACTTC | CASSLEQTQYF
TRBJ1-3 | NA | many | TRBV30 | TGTGCCTGGAGTGTAGGAGGATCCGGAAACACCATATATTTT | CAWSVGGSGNTIYF
TRBJ1-1 | TRBD1 | many | TRBV2 | TGTGCCAGCAGTCTAGGACAGGGTCTGGGGAACACTGAAGCTTTCTTT | CASSLGQGLGNTEAFF
TRBJ2-2 | TRBD2 | NA | TRBV7-9 | TGCGCCAGCAGCCAACTGAGCGGGAGGGGGAACACCGGGGAGCTGTTTTTT | CASSQLSGRGNTGELFF
TRBJ2-5 | TRBD1 | few | TRBV12-3/TRBV12-4 | TGTGCCAGCAGTCCAAGGGCAGGGGGCGTAGGGGAGACCCAGTACTTC | CASSPRAGGVGETQYF
TRBJ2-2 | NA | many | TRBV7-3 | TGTGCCAGCAGCTTACTAGCGAACACCGGGGAGCTGTTTTTT | CASSLLANTGELFF
TRBJ1-1 | NA | NA | TRBV7-8 | TGTGCCAGCAGCCTGAATAGGGTGACTAACACTGAAGCTTTCTTT | CASSLNRVTNTEAFF
TRBJ2-5 | TRBD2 | many | TRBV25-1 | TGTGCCAGCAGTGAAACAAACGGGAGGACTAGCGGGAGCCACCAAGAGACCCAGTACTTC | CASSETNGRTSGSHQETQYF
TRBJ1-5 | NA | NA | TRBV6-5 | TGTGCCAGCAGTTTGGGGAAGGGGGGCAATCAGCCCCAGCATTTT | CASSLGKGGNQPQHF
TRBJ2-7 | NA | few | TRBV7-2 | TGTGCCAGCAGCTCATGGCTAGCCTACGAGCAGTACTTC | CASSSWLAYEQYF
TRBJ1-2 | NA | few | TRBV24-1 | TGTGCCACCAGTGATTTCGACCGATCGGGCTACACCTTC | CATSDFDRSGYTF
TRBJ2-1 | NA | NA | TRBV10-3 | TGCGCCATCAGGGCACCGGACTCATCCTACAATGAGCAGTTCTTC | CAIRAPDSSYNEQFF
TRBJ1-2 | NA | NA | TRBV5-1 | TGCGCCAGCAGCTTTCAGGGGCTAGGTGGCTACACCTTC | CASSFQGLGGYTF
TRBJ1-4 | NA | NA | TRBV5-6 | TGTGCCAGCAGCGATGGACAAATCGAAAAACTGTTTTTT | CASSDGQIEKLFF
TRBJ1-6 | NA | NA | TRBV28 | TGTGCCAGCAGCAGGGCAACCTATAATTCACCCCTCCACTTT | CASSRATYNSPLHF
TRBJ1-2 | NA | once | TRBV3-1 | TGTGCCAGCGGCCAAGGGGAGGGAAAATACTATGGCTACACCTTC | CASGQGEGKYYGYTF
TRBJ1-6 | NA | once | TRBV20-1 | TGCAGTGCTAGAGAGGTGGGCAGGGGAGGATCACCCCTCCACTTT | CSAREVGRGGSPLHF
TRBJ1-1 | NA | once | TRBV14 | TGTGCCAGCAGCCTAACCCTTCAGGTACTGAACACTGAAGCTTTCTTT | CASSLTLQVLNTEAFF
TRBJ1-2 | NA | many | TRBV11-2 | TGTGCCAGCATCTTAGGCCATGGCTACACCTTC | CASILGHGYTF
TRBJ1-3 | NA | NA | TRBV7-9 | TGCGCCAGCAGCCAAGCAACCGGCCTAGAGGGGAACACCATATATTTT | CASSQATGLEGNTIYF
TRBJ2-2 | NA | many | TRBV29-1 | TGCAGCGTTGAGCAATCGAACACCGGGGAGCTGTTTTTT | CSVEQSNTGELFF
TRBJ1-3 | TRBD1 | NA | TRBV20-1 | TGCAGTGCTAGAGGGGGCAGGGGGGAAAACACCATATATTTT | CSARGGRGENTIYF
TRBJ1-1 | NA | NA | TRBV5-1 | TGTGCCAGCAGCCAAGGGGGAGACTTGAACACTGAAGCTTTCTTT | CASSQGGDLNTEAFF
TRBJ1-1 | NA | many | TRBV29-1 | TGCAGCGTTGAAGACAACAGGGAAATGAACACTGAAGCTTTCTTT | CSVEDNREMNTEAFF
TRBJ2-5 | NA | NA | TRBV5-1 | TGCGCCAGCAGCTCCAGTACAGGGCTCCAAGAGACCCAGTACTTC | CASSSSTGLQETQYF
TRBJ2-7 | NA | NA | TRBV29-1 | TGCAGCTTTAGGCACTCGGAAATCACCTACGAGCAGTACTTC | CSFRHSEITYEQYF
TRBJ1-1 | NA | many | TRBV29-1 | TGCAGCGTTGAAATAATTAAGGGGACCACTGAAGCTTTCTTT | CSVEIIKGTTEAFF
TRBJ1-4 | TRBD1 | NA | TRBV7-9 | TGTGCCAGCAGCGCCGAAGACAGGGACGGACCCCCGTCATGTAATGAAAAACTGTTTTTT | CASSAEDRDGPPSCNEKLFF
TRBJ2-7 | TRBD2 | NA | TRBV9 | TGTGCCAGCAGCCAAGGAACGGGACTAGCCGATCGATACTACGAGCAGTACTTC | CASSQGTGLADRYYEQYF
TRBJ1-3 | NA | NA | TRBV4-3 | TGCGCCAGCAGCCAAGATGGGGACACTGGAAACACCATATATTTT | CASSQDGDTGNTIYF
TRBJ2-7 | NA | many | TRBV7-2 | TGTGCCAGCAGTCTTACAGGGTTCGAGCAGTACTTC | CASSLTGFEQYF
TRBJ1-1 | NA | many | TRBV20-1 | TGCAGTGCATCCCCTAGCGGGGGTTTCACTGAAGCTTTCTTT | CSASPSGGFTEAFF
TRBJ1-5 | NA | many | TRBV20-1 | TGCAGTGCTTTAGCCTCAGCAGCCCAGCATTTT | CSALASAAQHF
TRBJ1-5 | NA | NA | TRBV20-1 | TGCAGTGCTAGATCACAGGGAACCGATAGCAATCAGCCCCAGCATTTT | CSARSQGTDSNQPQHF
TRBJ1-2 | NA | few | TRBV7-9 | TGTGCCAGCAGCAGAGGGACCGCTTCTCGGGACGGAAAAGGGGGCTACACCTTC | CASSRGTASRDGKGGYTF
TRBJ1-4 | TRBD1 | many | TRBV19 | TGTGCCAGTAGTACGACAGGGGTAATGGTAAAACTGTTTTTT | CASSTTGVMVKLFF
TRBJ2-7 | NA | NA | TRBV5-1 | TGCGCCAGCAGCAATTCCCGGGAGACGGAGCAGTACTTC | CASSNSRETEQYF
TRBJ2-5 | NA | many | TRBV7-9 | TGTGCCAGCCGACGCCGGGACATCCAAGAGACCCAGTACTTC | CASRRRDIQETQYF
TRBJ2-2 | NA | NA | TRBV7-2 | TGTGCCAGCAGCCCTATTAACACCGGGGAGCTGTCTTTT | CASSPINTGELSF
TRBJ1-1 | NA | many | TRBV20-1 | TGCAGTGCTAGAGCTTCGGGGTACTACACTGAAGCTTTCTTT | CSARASGYYTEAFF
TRBJ1-6 | NA | NA | TRBV3-1 | TGTGCCAGCAGCCAAGAAGGGGATTCACCCCTCCACTTT | CASSQEGDSPLHF
TRBJ1-1 | NA | NA | TRBV9 | TGTGCCAGCAGCCAGCATCTTGACACTGAAGCTTTCTTT | CASSQHLDTEAFF
TRBJ2-1 | NA | NA | TRBV10-3 | TGTGCCGTTCGGGGCAATGAGCAGTTCTTC | CAVRGNEQFF
TRBJ2-7 | NA | few | TRBV29-1 | TGCAGCGTTGAAAACTTGGGGTACGAGCAGTACTTC | CSVENLGYEQYF
TRBJ2-5 | TRBD1 | once | TRBV29-1 | TGCAGCGGTTTGGACAGGGCCGGGGAGACCCAGTACTTC | CSGLDRAGETQYF
TRBJ2-7 | NA | few | TRBV12-5 | TGTGCTAGTGGTTTTTCTCCCGGCATTACCTACGAGCAGTACTTC | CASGFSPGITYEQYF
TRBJ2-2 | NA | NA | TRBV5-6 | TGTGCCAGCAGCTTGTTCTCAATCGGGGAGCTGTTTTTT | CASSLFSIGELFF
TRBJ1-4 | TRBD1 | few | TRBV5-5 | TGTGCCAGCAGCTTGGCAACAGGGGTCGGCGAAAAACTGTTTTTT | CASSLATGVGEKLFF